This passage covers 8 T cell receptor beta chains from one sample sequenced in a study of post-analysis software for immune sequencing data (dated by TCRdb to 2013 to 2016). Study-wide findings and limitations: Patients showed significantly higher frequencies than controls for a few TRBV segments, among them TRBV5-6, TRBV5-1 and TRBV20-1.

Their cognate antigens are unknown. The library was generated by PCR. These reads were obtained on an Illumina HiSeq 2500. To reduce PCR and sequencing biases, unique molecular identifiers were built into the TCR beta cDNA libraries. TCRdb reworked the public reads: Q25 trimming with fastp, MiXCR clone assembly, productive beta chains retained. Identical CDR3 protein sequences are pooled into one entry, listed with their most common genes and DNA. This sample is represented by over 300,000 distinct CDR3 sequences; roughly 36% of them were singletons. The biggest ten clones account for around an eighth of the sample. The material sequenced was blood. The receptors were sampled from a girl under 18 with multiple sclerosis.

Comments on this clonotype: One base away lies a much larger clone, so this may be a sequencing read error. This sequence joins TRBV20-1 and TRBJ2-6; D is uncertain. This CDR3 is built from 11 residues. Germline V gene data show CDR1 as DFQATT and CDR2 as SNEGSKA (reference sequence). Here the CDR3 reads CNARRANVLTF. The CDR3 region has the DNA TGCAATGCTAGACGGGCCAACGTCCTGACTTTC.

This clonotype came up a few times. The chain couples TRBV20-1 to TRBJ1-2, with a tentative D call TRBD1 (6 bases). Germline assignment: CDR1 DFQATT and CDR2 SNEGSKA (reference sequence). Trimming pared 6 bases from V and 4 bases from J, leaving 21 bases between. The CDR3 is 15 amino acids. CDR3 sequence reads: CSAPPEDSGGYGYTF. The CDR3 coding sequence is TGCAGTGCCCCACCCGAGGACAGCGGAGGCTATGGCTACACCTTC.

The chain links TRBV20-1 to TRBJ1-5, with D tentatively TRBD1 (6 bases). The CDR3 spans 12 residues. Germline V gives CDR1 DFQATT, CDR2 SNEGSKA (reference sequence). V was clipped by 5 bases and J by 7 bases, with 12 bases between them. The CDR3: CSAARGGQPQHF. The CDR3, as DNA: TGCAGTGCTGCGCGGGGGGGCCAGCCCCAGCATTTT.

This clonotype has just a few counts. The CDR3 protein is CASSFRIGGSGYEQYF. The CDR3 coding sequence is TGTGCCAGCAGTTTCCGCATTGGGGGCTCGGGCTACGAGCAGTACTTC. The J gene is TRBJ2-5, the V gene TRBV12-3 or TRBV12-4, with D possibly matching TRBD1 (6 bases). The DNA end lines up better with TRBJ2-7; the J call may be wrong. The CDR3 loop spans 16 amino acids.

This clonotype was seen ten or more times. V is TRBV29-1 and J is TRBJ2-7; no definite D call. Looked up from germline, CDR1 is SQVTM and CDR2 is ANQGSEA. The V end lost 3 bases, the J end lost 3 bases, and 18 bases lay between the germline ends. This CDR3 is built from 15 residues. The CDR3 coding sequence is TGCAGCGTTGATCGAGGCCCTCACGGCTACTACGAGCAGTACTTC. This encodes CSVDRGPHGYYEQYF.

This chain joins TRBV12-3 or TRBV12-4 and TRBJ2-7, with 7 bases aligning to TRBD1. The CDR3 runs to 15 residues. V shed 3 bases, J shed 1 base, and the junction held 6 bases outside the gene matches. CDR3 sequence: CASSFETGISYEQYF. The CDR3 region has the DNA TGTGCCAGCAGTTTTGAGACAGGGATTTCCTACGAGCAGTACTTC.

V and J are TRBV29-1 and TRBJ2-5; 9 bases align to TRBD1. Germline V gene data show CDR1 as SQVTM and CDR2 as ANQGSEA. This CDR3 contains 12 residues. The V and J ends lost 7 bases and 6 bases, in that order; junction bases with no gene match: 6. This chain's CDR3 is CSGTGAGKTQYF. CDR3 in DNA: TGCAGCGGGACAGGGGCGGGGAAGACCCAGTACTTC.

The CDR3 is CSARTLGGIDNQPQHF. Here the CDR3 DNA reads TGCAGTGCTAGAACCTTAGGGGGAATAGACAATCAGCCCCAGCATTTT. The gene calls are TRBV20-1 and TRBJ1-5, with D maybe TRBD1 (6 bases). V was cut by 2 bases and J by 3 bases, with 17 bases left in between. CDR1 and CDR2 (germline): DFQATT, SNEGSKA (reference sequence). This CDR3 is 16 amino acids long.